These 6 T cell receptor beta chains were all obtained from the same sample, sequenced in a study of shared clonotypes between healthy human individuals (dated by TCRdb to 2018 to 2021). Libraries were built with the immunoSEQ multiplex PCR assay. This immuneACCESS table, as held by TCRdb, lists in-frame sequences with V and J called but not all clones. Of the missing ones, under half trace to an unresolved V gene in checked studies; the others have no known cause. The sample has around 720,000 clones on record, 73% of them singletons. The top ten clones comprise around 2% of the sample. Sample: memory CD4+ T cells sorted from blood. According to the study, the label for this sample's cell subset or site signals: CD45RA-negative fraction. Source of these receptors: a woman aged 25-40 years in good health.

J is TRBJ1-1 and V is TRBV11-2, with D possibly matching TRBD1 (6 bases). The CDR3 covers 14 residues. Germline CDR1 and CDR2: SGHAT and FQNNGV. The V end lost 6 bases, the J end lost 4 bases, and 15 bases lay between the germline ends. This CDR3 reads CASSPRGGSTEAFF. DNA for the CDR3: TGTGCCAGCAGTCCTAGAGGGGGGTCCACTGAAGCTTTCTTT. Full variable domain (remainder filled in from reference TRBV11-2 and TRBJ1-1): EAGVAQSPRYKIIEKRQSVAFWCNPISGHATLYWYQQILGQGPKLLIQFQNNGVVDDSQLPKDRFSAERLKGVDSTLKIQPAKLEDSAVYLCASSPRGGSTEAFFGQGTRLTVV.

V and J are TRBV6-5 and TRBJ1-1; D ambiguous. CDR1 and CDR2 (germline): MNHEY, SVGAGI. Trimming removed 2 bases from V and 4 bases from J, with 14 bases in between. The CDR3 runs 15 residues. This chain's CDR3 is CASSYPGATATEAFF. In DNA, the CDR3 is TGTGCCAGCAGTTACCCCGGCGCGACGGCCACTGAAGCTTTCTTT.

This clone has a handful of counts. The germline gene is not matched at one end of the junction; a read error may be the cause. The chain couples TRBV5-1 to TRBJ2-1; 14 nucleotides match TRBD2. The CDR3 covers 20 residues. Per germline, CDR1 SGHRS and CDR2 YFSETQ. The CDR3 DNA reads as TGCGCCAGCAGCTTAGCCGGACTAGCGGGAGGATCCTCTACGTACAATGAGCTGTTCTTC. Translated, it gives CASSLAGLAGGSSTYNELFF.

V gene TRBV10-1 combines with J gene TRBJ1-1, with D hard to call. V lost 7 bases and J 1 base, leaving 10 bases between the germline ends. CDR3 length: 13 amino acids. Germline CDR1 reads WNHNN; CDR2 reads SYGVQD (reference sequence). CDR3: CASKAGWNTEAFF. The CDR3 nucleotides are TGCGCCAGCAAGGCAGGATGGAACACTGAAGCTTTCTTT.

CDR3 residues: CASTLTGTSLYEQYF. CDR3 bases: TGTGCCAGCACCCTTACCGGGACTAGCCTTTACGAGCAGTACTTC. The chain combines TRBV5-6 with TRBJ2-7, with 9 bases fitting TRBD2. V lost 6 bases and J lost 4; bases outside the gene matches: 11. The CDR3 covers 15 residues. CDR1 is SGHDT and CDR2 is YYEEEE in the germline V gene. The full variable domain, completed using reference TRBV5-6 and TRBJ2-7, is DAGVTQSPTHLIKTRGQQVTLRCSPKSGHDTVSWYQQALGQGPQFIFQYYEEEERQRGNFPDRFSGHQFPNYSSELNVNALLLGDSALYLCASTLTGTSLYEQYFGPGTRLTVT.

This rearrangement joins TRBV5-4 to TRBJ2-3; D not certain. Looked up from germline, CDR1 is SGHNT and CDR2 is YYREEE (reference sequence). V lost 4 bases, J lost 3 bases, and 15 bases lay in between. The CDR3 is 15 residues long. In DNA, the CDR3 is TGTGCCAGCAGCAAGACATTAAAGCCGACAGATACGCAGTATTTT. Translation: CASSKTLKPTDTQYF.